This T cell receptor (beta chain) was obtained from a study of regulatory T cells in long-lasting Graves disease. Specified time point: newly diagnosed GD, antithyroid drugs for less than 3 months. With RNA extracted from PBMCs as input, the TCR library was made. Ten or more counts support this clonotype. Combining iRepertoire HTBI primers with Arm-PCR of CDR3 regions, the authors built TCR beta libraries. TCRdb redid the calling of the multiplex PCR reads with MiXCR, one entry per CDR3 protein. Of fewer than 450,000 distinct CDR3 sequences listed, about 15% are singletons. This CDR3 has 13 residues. V was trimmed by 3 bases and J by 7 bases, leaving 7 bases between them. Separately, the same data were catalogued under a study of T cells in Graves' hyperthyroidism and ophthalmopathy. This second study says: The study based diagnoses on clinical symptoms, serum thyroxine and TRAb, thyroid ultrasound and orbital computed tomography.

The TCR was taken from a woman in her thirties or forties with Graves disease. The starting material was peripheral blood mononuclear cells (PBMCs), obtained at new diagnosis, from a patient treated with antithyroid drugs. V gene TRBV12-3 or TRBV12-4 combines with J gene TRBJ1-6; D is ambiguous. The CDR3 loop reads CASSFGVNSPLHF. DNA for the CDR3: TGTGCCAGCAGTTTCGGGGTAAATTCACCCCTCCACTTT.